This record covers a single T cell receptor (beta chain). What it binds is unknown. This record belongs to a study of human T cells and chemical hapten exposure. Regarding the study as a whole: While controls formed fewer of them, expanded TCRs formed significantly more large CDR3 similarity clusters.

The CDR3 covers 15 residues. V lost 4 bases and J 4 bases, leaving 17 bases between the germline ends. Looked up from germline, CDR1 is SGHTA and CDR2 is FQGNSA. The library tagged each cDNA molecule with unique molecular identifiers. TCRdb re-derived calls from the RACE reads in MiXCR, one entry per CDR3 protein. The sample lists 350,000 to 400,000 distinct CDR3 sequences, roughly 5% occurring once. Described time point: pre-sensitization, week 0. Stated treatment: therapeutic diphenylcyclopropenone sensitization with weekly scalp DPC. Each donor was an alopecia patient between 18 and 70 years of age who qualified for DPC.

Sequences were derived from whole blood, sampled in connection with sensitization to the hapten diphenylcyclopropenone (DPC). The sequence came from a woman aged 45-65 years with alopecia areata. Some clones in this sample may be carry-over from other donors' samples. This chain links TRBV7-2 with TRBJ2-7; D may be TRBD1 (7 bases). The CDR3 DNA follows: TGTGCCAGCAGCTCGGGGGACAGCCAGGGGTACGAGCAGTACTTC. Translating it yields CASSSGDSQGYEQYF.